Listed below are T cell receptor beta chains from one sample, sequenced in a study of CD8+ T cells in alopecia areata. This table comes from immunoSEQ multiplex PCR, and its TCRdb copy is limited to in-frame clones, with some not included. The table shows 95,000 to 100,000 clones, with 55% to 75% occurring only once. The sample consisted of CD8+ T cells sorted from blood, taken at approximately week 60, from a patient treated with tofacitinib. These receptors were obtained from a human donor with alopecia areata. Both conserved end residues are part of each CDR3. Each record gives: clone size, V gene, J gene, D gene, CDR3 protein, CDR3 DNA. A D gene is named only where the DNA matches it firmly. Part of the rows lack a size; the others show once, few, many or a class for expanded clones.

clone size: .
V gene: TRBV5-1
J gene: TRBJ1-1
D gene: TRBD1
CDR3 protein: CASSDTYRDRGQGTEAFF
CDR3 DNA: TGCGCCAGCAGCGACACCTACCGGGACAGGGGGCAGGGCACTGAAGCTTTCTTT

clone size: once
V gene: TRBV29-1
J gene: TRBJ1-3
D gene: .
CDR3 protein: CSVWGASNSGNTIYF
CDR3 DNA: TGCAGCGTTTGGGGCGCCTCCAACTCTGGAAACACCATATATTTT

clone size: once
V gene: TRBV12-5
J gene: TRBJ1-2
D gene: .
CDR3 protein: CASGYGGGYTF
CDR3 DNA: TGTGCTAGTGGTTACGGCGGGGGCTACACCTTC

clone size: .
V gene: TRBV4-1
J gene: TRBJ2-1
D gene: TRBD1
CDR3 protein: CASSPREQGYNEQFF
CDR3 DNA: TGCGCCAGCAGCCCCCGCGAACAGGGGTACAATGAGCAGTTCTTC

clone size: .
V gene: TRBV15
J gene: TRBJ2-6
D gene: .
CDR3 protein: CATKGRVSSGANVLTF
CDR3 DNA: TGTGCCACCAAGGGCAGAGTGAGCTCTGGGGCCAACGTCCTGACTTTC

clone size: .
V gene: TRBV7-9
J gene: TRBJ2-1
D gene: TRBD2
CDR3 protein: CASSLAANNEQFF
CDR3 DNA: TGTGCCAGCAGCCTAGCGGCAAACAATGAGCAGTTCTTC

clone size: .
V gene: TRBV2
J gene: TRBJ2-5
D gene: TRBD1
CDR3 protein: CASSEALGDSQETQYF
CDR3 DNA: TGTGCCAGCAGTGAAGCGCTTGGGGACAGTCAAGAGACCCAGTACTTC

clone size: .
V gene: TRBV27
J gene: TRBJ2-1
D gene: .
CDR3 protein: CASSLWQGPSGLANEQFF
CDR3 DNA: TGTGCCAGCAGTTTATGGCAGGGGCCTTCGGGTTTAGCAAATGAGCAGTTCTTC

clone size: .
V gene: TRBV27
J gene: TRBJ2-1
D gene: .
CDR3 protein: CASSASNPSYNEQFF
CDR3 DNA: TGTGCCAGCAGTGCTTCGAACCCCTCCTACAATGAGCAGTTCTTC

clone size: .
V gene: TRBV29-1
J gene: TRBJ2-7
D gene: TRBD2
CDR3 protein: CSVVGLAGREQYF
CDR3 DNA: TGCAGCGTTGTCGGGCTAGCGGGGCGAGAGCAGTACTTC

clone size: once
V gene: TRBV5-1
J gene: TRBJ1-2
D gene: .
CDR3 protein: CASSNRDKPYGYTF
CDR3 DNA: TGCGCCAGCAGCAACCGGGACAAACCCTATGGCTACACCTTC

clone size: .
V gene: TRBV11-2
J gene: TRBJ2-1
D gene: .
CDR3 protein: CASSLGNEQFF
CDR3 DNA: TGTGCCAGCAGCTTAGGGAATGAGCAGTTCTTC

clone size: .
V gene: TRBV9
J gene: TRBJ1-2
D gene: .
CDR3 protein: CASSGGPTKNGYTF
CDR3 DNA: TGTGCCAGCAGCGGGGGACCTACCAAGAATGGCTACACCTTC

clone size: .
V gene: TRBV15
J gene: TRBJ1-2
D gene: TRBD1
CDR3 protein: CATSRDLGQGNGYTF
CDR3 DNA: TGTGCCACCAGCAGAGATTTGGGACAGGGTAATGGCTACACCTTC

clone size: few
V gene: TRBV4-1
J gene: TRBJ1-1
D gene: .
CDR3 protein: CASSHNDIEAFF
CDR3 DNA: TGCGCCAGCAGCCATAACGACATAGAAGCTTTCTTT

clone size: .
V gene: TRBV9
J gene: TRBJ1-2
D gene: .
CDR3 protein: CASSDRVEGYTF
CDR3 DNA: TGTGCCAGCAGCGACAGGGTGGAAGGCTACACCTTC

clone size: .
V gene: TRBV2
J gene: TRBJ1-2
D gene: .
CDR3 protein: CARPRFWEGYGYTF
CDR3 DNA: TGTGCCAGACCTCGGTTTTGGGAGGGCTATGGCTACACCTTC

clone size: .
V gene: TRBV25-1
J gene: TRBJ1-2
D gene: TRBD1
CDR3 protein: CASRGTGADGYTF
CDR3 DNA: TGTGCCAGCAGGGGAACAGGGGCTGATGGCTACACCTTC

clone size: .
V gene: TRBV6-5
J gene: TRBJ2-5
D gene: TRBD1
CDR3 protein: CASSPGQGYQETQYF
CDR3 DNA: TGTGCCAGCAGCCCGGGACAGGGGTACCAAGAGACCCAGTACTTC

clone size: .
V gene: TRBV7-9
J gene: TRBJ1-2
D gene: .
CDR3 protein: CASSSPEGTFGYGYTF
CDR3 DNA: TGTGCCAGCAGCTCCCCAGAGGGTACGTTTGGCTATGGCTACACCTTC

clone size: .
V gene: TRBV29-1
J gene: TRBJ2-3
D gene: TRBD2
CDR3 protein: CSVAPGLAVDTQYF
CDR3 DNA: TGCAGCGTTGCGCCGGGACTAGCGGTAGATACGCAGTATTTT

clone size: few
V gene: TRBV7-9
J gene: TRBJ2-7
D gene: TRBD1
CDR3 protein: CASSLGGTGQYF
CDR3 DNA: TGTGCCAGCAGCTTAGGGGGGACAGGACAGTACTTC

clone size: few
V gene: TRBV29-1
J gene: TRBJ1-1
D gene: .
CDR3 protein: CSVEFVRLNTEAFF
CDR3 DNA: TGCAGCGTTGAATTTGTGCGGCTGAACACTGAAGCTTTCTTT

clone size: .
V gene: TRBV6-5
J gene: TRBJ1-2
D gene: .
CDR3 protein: CASSYSEGYGYTF
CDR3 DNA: TGTGCCAGCAGTTACTCGGAAGGGTATGGCTACACCTTC

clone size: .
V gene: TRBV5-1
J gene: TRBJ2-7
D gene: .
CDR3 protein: CASSLDGGAYEQYF
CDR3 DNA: TGCGCCAGCAGCTTGGATGGGGGCGCCTACGAGCAGTACTTC

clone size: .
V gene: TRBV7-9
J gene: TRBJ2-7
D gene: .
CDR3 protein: CASSAGGAYEQYF
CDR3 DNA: TGTGCCAGCAGCGCCGGGGGTGCCTACGAGCAGTACTTC

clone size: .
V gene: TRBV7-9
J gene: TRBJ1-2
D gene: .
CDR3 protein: CASSLAETNYGYTF
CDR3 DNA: TGTGCCAGCAGCTTAGCGGAAACTAACTATGGCTACACCTTC

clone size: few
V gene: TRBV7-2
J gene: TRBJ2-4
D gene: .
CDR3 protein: CASSSLSGVDIQYF
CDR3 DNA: TGTGCCAGCAGCTCCTTGTCAGGGGTGGACATTCAGTACTTC

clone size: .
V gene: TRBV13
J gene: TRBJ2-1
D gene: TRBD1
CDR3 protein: CASSSGTGGPNEQFF
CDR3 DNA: TGTGCCAGCAGCTCCGGGACAGGGGGACCTAATGAGCAGTTCTTC

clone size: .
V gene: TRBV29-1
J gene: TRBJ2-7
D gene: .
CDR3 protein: CSVNTGSSYEQYF
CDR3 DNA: TGCAGCGTCAACACGGGGAGCTCCTACGAGCAGTACTTC

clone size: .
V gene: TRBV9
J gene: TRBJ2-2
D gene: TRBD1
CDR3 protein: CASGNRGGGELFF
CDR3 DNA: TGTGCCAGCGGTAACAGGGGCGGCGGGGAGCTGTTTTTT

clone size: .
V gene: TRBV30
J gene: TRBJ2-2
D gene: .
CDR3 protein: CASWDTGELFF
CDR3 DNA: TGTGCCTCATGGGATACCGGGGAGCTGTTTTTT

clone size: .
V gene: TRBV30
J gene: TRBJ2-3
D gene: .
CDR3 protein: CAWSVRGGLDTQYF
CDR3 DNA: TGTGCCTGGAGTGTACGTGGGGGCTTAGATACGCAGTATTTT

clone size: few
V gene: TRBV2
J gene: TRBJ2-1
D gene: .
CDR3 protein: CASSYTRYRANEQFF
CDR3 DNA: TGTGCCAGCAGTTACACCAGGTACAGGGCGAATGAGCAGTTCTTC

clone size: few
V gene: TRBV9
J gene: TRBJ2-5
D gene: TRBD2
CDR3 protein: CASSVGGGAGETQYF
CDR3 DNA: TGTGCCAGCAGCGTTGGCGGGGGGGCCGGAGAGACCCAGTACTTC

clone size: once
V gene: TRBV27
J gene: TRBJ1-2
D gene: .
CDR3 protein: CASKSGAVSGYTF
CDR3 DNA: TGTGCCAGTAAATCGGGAGCCGTCAGCGGCTACACCTTC

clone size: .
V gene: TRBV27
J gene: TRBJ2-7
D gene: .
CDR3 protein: CASSLSMGLYEQYF
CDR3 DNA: TGTGCCAGCAGTTTATCAATGGGCCTCTACGAGCAGTACTTC

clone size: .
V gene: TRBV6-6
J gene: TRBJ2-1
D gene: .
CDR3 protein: CASSYAGGNNEQFF
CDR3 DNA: TGTGCCAGCAGTTATGCCGGGGGAAACAATGAGCAGTTCTTC

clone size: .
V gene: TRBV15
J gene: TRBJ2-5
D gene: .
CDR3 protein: CATSQPLLGQETQYF
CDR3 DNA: TGTGCCACCAGCCAGCCCCTCCTCGGCCAAGAGACCCAGTACTTC

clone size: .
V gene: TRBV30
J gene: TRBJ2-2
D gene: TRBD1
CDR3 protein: CAWGGGQGNTGELFF
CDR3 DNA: TGTGCCTGGGGAGGGGGACAGGGGAACACCGGGGAGCTGTTTTTT

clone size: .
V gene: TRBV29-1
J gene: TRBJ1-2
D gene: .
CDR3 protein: CSTEGTGPYGYTF
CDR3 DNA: TGCAGCACTGAGGGGACCGGGCCTTATGGCTACACCTTC

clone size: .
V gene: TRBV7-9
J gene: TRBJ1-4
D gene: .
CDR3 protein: CASSGRLGRVEKLFF
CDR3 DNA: TGTGCCAGCAGCGGTCGGCTGGGCAGGGTTGAAAAACTGTTTTTT

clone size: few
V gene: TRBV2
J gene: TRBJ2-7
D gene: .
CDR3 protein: CASSADYEQYF
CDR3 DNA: TGTGCCAGCAGTGCTGATTACGAGCAGTACTTC

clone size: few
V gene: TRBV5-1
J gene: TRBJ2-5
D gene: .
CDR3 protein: CASSLDSGGYQETQYF
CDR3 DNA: TGCGCCAGCAGCTTGGATAGTGGGGGATACCAAGAGACCCAGTACTTC

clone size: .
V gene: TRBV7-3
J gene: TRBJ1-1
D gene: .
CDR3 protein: CASSPGTTSEAFF
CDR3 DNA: TGTGCCAGCAGCCCCGGGACAACCTCTGAAGCTTTCTTT

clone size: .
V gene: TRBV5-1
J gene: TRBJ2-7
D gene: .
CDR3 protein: CASSLASDAPSYEQYF
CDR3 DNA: TGCGCCAGCAGCTTGGCCAGCGATGCCCCTTCCTACGAGCAGTACTTC

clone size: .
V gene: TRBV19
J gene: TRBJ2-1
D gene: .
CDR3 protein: CASSWGQLKNEQFF
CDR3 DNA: TGTGCCAGTAGTTGGGGCCAGTTAAAAAATGAGCAGTTCTTC

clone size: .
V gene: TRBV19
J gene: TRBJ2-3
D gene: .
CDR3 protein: CASSIVEATDTQYF
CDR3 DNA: TGTGCCAGTAGTATAGTGGAGGCAACAGATACGCAGTATTTT

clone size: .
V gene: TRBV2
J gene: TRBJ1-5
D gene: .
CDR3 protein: CASEIGNQPQHF
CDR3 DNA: TGTGCCAGTGAGATTGGCAATCAGCCCCAGCATTTT

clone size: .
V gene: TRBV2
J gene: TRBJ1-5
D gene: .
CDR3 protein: CASGRGDQPQHF
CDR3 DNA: TGTGCCAGCGGAAGGGGGGATCAGCCCCAGCATTTT

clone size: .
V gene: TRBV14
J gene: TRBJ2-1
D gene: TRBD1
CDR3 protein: CASSQDWTGRYNEQFF
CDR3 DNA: TGTGCCAGCAGCCAAGATTGGACAGGACGATACAATGAGCAGTTCTTC

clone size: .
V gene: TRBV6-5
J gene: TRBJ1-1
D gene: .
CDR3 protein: CASSYRRTRTAFF
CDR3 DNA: TGTGCCAGCAGTTACCGCAGGACTCGGACGGCTTTCTTT

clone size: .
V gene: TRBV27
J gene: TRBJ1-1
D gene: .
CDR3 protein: CASSPRGTEAFF
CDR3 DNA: TGTGCCAGCAGTCCCCGGGGCACTGAAGCTTTCTTT